Below are 24 T cell receptor beta chains sequenced from a single sample in a study of blood T cell repertoires in COVID-19. Sequenced by immunoSEQ multiplex PCR; TCRdb stores in-frame clones only, minus some. The sample records around 160,000 clones, about 83% being singletons. The sample taken for sequencing was PBMCs or T cells enriched from blood (not recorded which). The receptors shown here come from a woman aged 50 to 60 who had been exposed to COVID-19.

The chain carries TRBV13 and TRBJ1-2, with 7 bases that match TRBD1. Trimming at V came to 8 bases and at J to 4 bases, leaving 7 bases not matched to a gene. CDR3 length equals 13 residues. The V gene's germline CDR1 is PRHDT and CDR2 FYEKMQ (reference sequence). The CDR3 spells CASRSQGTYGYTF. The CDR3 bases are TGTGCCAGCCGCTCACAGGGGACCTATGGCTACACCTTC.

This clone was seen many times. The rearrangement joins TRBV5-5 to TRBJ1-5; D is ambiguous. V gave up 4 bases and J gave up 7 bases, with 12 bases separating them. Per the germline V gene, CDR1 is SGHKS and CDR2 is YYEKEE (reference sequence). CDR3 size: 13 residues. The DNA for the CDR3 is TGTGCCAGCAGCCATTTCCCAATGCAGCCCCAGCATTTT. It specifies CASSHFPMQPQHF.

The CDR3 protein is CAISELRDTSPLHF. DNA for the CDR3: TGTGCCATCAGTGAACTTCGGGACACTTCACCCCTCCACTTT. The chain links TRBV10-3 to TRBJ1-6; tentatively, D is TRBD1 (6 bases). The germline gives CDR1 ENHRY, CDR2 SYGVKD. V dropped 3 bases and J dropped 9 bases, with 12 bases sitting between them. This CDR3 comprises 14 residues.

The V call is TRBV29-1, the J call TRBJ2-3, with TRBD2 matching over 9 bases. Per germline, CDR1 SQVTM and CDR2 ANQGSEA. J lost 3 bases, V lost 4 bases, and 11 bases had no gene match. The CDR3 consists of 16 residues. The CDR3 bases are TGCAGCGTTGGCGCCTCGCGGGGGGGCAGGACAGATACGCAGTATTTT. As protein: CSVGASRGGRTDTQYF.

This clone was counted between two and nine times. The rearrangement uses TRBV10-1 and TRBJ1-6; no reliable D call. Germline V lookup: CDR1 WNHNN, CDR2 SYGVQD (reference sequence). V was pared by 5 bases and J by 7 bases, with 9 bases between. CDR3 length: 13 amino acids. CDR3 sequence reads: CASSLDHNSPLHF. The CDR3 region has the DNA TGCGCCAGCAGTCTAGACCACAATTCACCCCTCCACTTT.

The chain links TRBV5-4 to TRBJ2-1; D uncertain. CDR1 SGHNT and CDR2 YYREEE come from the germline V gene (reference sequence). Trimming removed 4 bases from V and 10 bases from J, with 12 bases in between. The CDR3 consists of 12 residues. The CDR3: CASSEVGLEQFF. CDR3 in DNA: TGTGCCAGCAGCGAGGTCGGCCTCGAGCAGTTCTTC.

The rearrangement joins TRBV6-2 or TRBV6-3 to TRBJ2-7; D uncertain. V shed 5 bases and J shed 4 bases, with 6 bases lying between them. Germline-derived CDR1 and CDR2 are MNHEY and SVGEGT. The CDR3 runs to 11 residues. The DNA for the CDR3 is TGTGCCAGCAGTCGACAATACGAGCAGTACTTC. This sequence encodes CASSRQYEQYF.

The chain joins TRBV12-5 to TRBJ2-3, with a weak D call TRBD2 (5 bases). V was cut by 6 bases and J by 4 bases, with 14 bases left in between. CDR1 is LGHNT and CDR2 is FRNRAP in the germline V gene. The CDR3 is made up of 14 amino acids. CDR3 protein: CASGVGTGSDTQYF. In nucleotides, the CDR3 is TGTGCTAGTGGAGTGGGTACGGGGTCAGATACGCAGTATTTT.

This clone was counted a single time. The chain is built from TRBV7-8 and TRBJ2-1; TRBD2 agrees at 10 bases. The V gene end was trimmed by 6 bases and the J gene end by 9 bases; junction bases not matched to a gene: 8. The CDR3 extends over 14 amino acids. The germline V gene encodes CDR1 SGHVS and CDR2 FQNEAQ. CDR3 in DNA: TGTGCCAGCAGGCGAGCGGGAGGGGGGGTTGAGCAGTTCTTC. This translates into CASRRAGGGVEQFF.

This clone occurred once. The V gene is TRBV7-2, the J gene TRBJ2-1; 7 bases align to TRBD2. V was clipped by 2 bases and J by 2 bases; unmatched bases: 6. The CDR3 covers 16 residues. Germline CDR1 and CDR2: SGHTA and FQGNSA. The CDR3 bases are TGTGCCAGCAGCTTAATCAGCGGGGTCCCCTACAATGAGCAGTTCTTC. Protein sequence: CASSLISGVPYNEQFF.

This clone has only one observation. The genes are TRBV27 and TRBJ2-2, with a weak D call TRBD2 (6 bases). Deletions cut 7 bases from V and 1 base from J, with 10 bases between. CDR1 and CDR2 (germline): MNHEY, SMNVEV (reference sequence). This CDR3 region has 14 residues. CDR3 in amino acids: CASTAGGNTGELFF. Written as DNA, the CDR3 is TGTGCCAGCACCGCCGGGGGGAACACCGGGGAGCTGTTTTTT.

This CDR3 is CASSMDRDTEAFF. The CDR3 coding sequence is TGCGCCAGCAGCATGGACAGGGATACTGAAGCTTTCTTT. The V call is TRBV5-1, the J call TRBJ1-1; 8 bases match TRBD1. Germline V CDR1 and CDR2: SGHRS, YFSETQ. This CDR3 has 13 residues. Trimming at V came to 4 bases and at J to 5 bases, leaving 4 bases not matched to a gene.

The J gene is TRBJ2-7, the V gene TRBV3-1 (or the pseudogene TRBV3-2), with TRBD1 identical over 12 bases. The V gene's germline CDR1 is LGHDT and CDR2 YNNKEL (reference sequence). CDR3 length: 15 residues. V lost 2 bases and J lost 2; bases outside the gene matches: 1. The CDR3 bases are TGTGCCAGCAGCCAAAGGGACAGGGGGCCCTACGAGCAGTACTTC. It yields the protein CASSQRDRGPYEQYF.

This clone occurred once. The chain combines TRBV6-5 with TRBJ2-2, with D possibly being TRBD2 (6 bases). The CDR3 covers 13 residues. With 10 bases removed from V and 4 bases from J, the gap between germline ends came to 13 bases. Germline loops: CDR1 MNHEY, CDR2 SVGAGI. CDR3 coding DNA: TGTGCCACCCGGGACTGGGCCACCGGGGAGCTGTTTTTT. The encoded protein is CATRDWATGELFF.

As DNA, the CDR3 is TGTGCCAGCAGCCAAGATCTTGCGGGGGCCCCCTACGAGCAGTACTTC. It yields the protein CASSQDLAGAPYEQYF. The rearrangement links TRBV14 to TRBJ2-7; possibly TRBD2 for D (7 bases). V dropped 0 bases and J dropped 2 bases, with 14 bases sitting between them. CDR3 size: 16 residues. Germline V gene data show CDR1 as SGHDN and CDR2 as FVKESK.

The V and J genes are TRBV6-5 and TRBJ2-2; TRBD1 matches at 8 bases. Losses at the gene ends were 2 bases for V and 4 bases for J; bases not matched to a gene: 6. CDR1 is MNHEY and CDR2 is SVGAGI in the germline V gene. CDR3 length equals 16 residues. The CDR3 bases are TGTGCCAGCAGTTACCGGACAGGGCGGGGCACCGGGGAGCTGTTTTTT. It is translated as CASSYRTGRGTGELFF.

The gene calls are TRBV7-2 and TRBJ1-2, with D possibly being TRBD1 (6 bases). Germline CDR1 SGHTA, CDR2 FQGNSA. This CDR3 has 11 amino acids. V dropped 11 bases and J dropped 8 bases, with 15 bases sitting between them. CDR3: CAGSGGGGYTF. CDR3 DNA sequence: TGTGCCGGAAGCGGGGGCGGGGGCTACACCTTC. Based on the CDR3 plus reference TRBV7-2 and TRBJ1-2, the full variable domain is GAGVSQSPSNKVTEKGKDVELRCDPISGHTALYWYRQSLGQGLEFLIYFQGNSAPDKSGLPSDRFSAERTGGSVSTLTIQRTQQEDSAVYLCAGSGGGGYTFGSGTRLTVV.

This clone occurred many times. The rearrangement uses TRBV5-1 and TRBJ2-7, with D perhaps TRBD1 (6 bases). V lost 4 bases and J 0 bases, leaving 17 bases between the germline ends. The germline CDR1 and CDR2 sequences are SGHRS and YFSETQ. There are 16 residues in the CDR3. The CDR3 loop reads CASSPLGDTSSYEQYF. The CDR3 nucleotides read TGCGCCAGCAGCCCGCTAGGGGACACAAGCTCCTACGAGCAGTACTTC.

The chain couples TRBV2 to TRBJ1-3; D unclear. Looked up from germline, CDR1 is SNHLY and CDR2 is FYNNEI. The CDR3 length is 12 residues. V was shortened by 7 bases and J by 4 bases, with 8 bases between the two germline ends. CDR3 bases: TGTGCCAGCACCGGGTACGGAAACACCATATATTTT. Protein product: CASTGYGNTIYF.

This clone was seen once. The chain combines TRBV6-4 with TRBJ1-2; 10 nucleotides line up with TRBD1. Germline lookup yields CDR1 MRHNA and CDR2 SNTAGT. With V trimmed by 0 bases and J by 4 bases, 5 bases remained unmatched. This CDR3 contains 16 residues. Written as DNA, the CDR3 is TGTGCCAGCAGTGACTCGGGGACAGGGGCCTTCTATGGCTACACCTTC. This sequence encodes CASSDSGTGAFYGYTF.

The chain is built from TRBV14 and TRBJ1-4; tentative D call: TRBD1 (6 bases). This CDR3 is built from 16 residues. With 1 base removed from V and 3 bases from J, the gap between germline ends came to 12 bases. The germline V gene has CDR1 SGHDN and CDR2 FVKESK. The CDR3 DNA sequence: TGTGCCAGCAGCCAAGTCCGGGGGGCGGCTAATGAAAAACTGTTTTTT. Protein sequence: CASSQVRGAANEKLFF.

This clone occurred a few times. The rearrangement links TRBV6-2 or TRBV6-3 to TRBJ2-1; maybe TRBD2 (5 bases). Germline CDR1 MNHEY, CDR2 SVGEGT. V gave up 5 bases and J gave up 0 bases, with 11 bases separating them. The CDR3 has 15 amino acids. CDR3 bases: TGTGCCAGCAGTATTTCCGCGGGCTCCTACAATGAGCAGTTCTTC. It codes for CASSISAGSYNEQFF.

In this sample, this clone turned up a few times. The chain combines TRBV18 with TRBJ2-3; 9 positions match TRBD2. The CDR3 runs to 15 residues. CDR1 KGHSH and CDR2 LQKENI come from the germline V gene. Trimming took 3 bases from V and 7 from J; bases not matched to a gene: 8. Written as DNA, the CDR3 is TGTGCCAGCTCACCGCAACTAGCGGGTGGATATACGCAGTATTTT. Protein product: CASSPQLAGGYTQYF.

The table lists this clone with a count of one. The CDR3 loop is CASSEFPGQGSPLHF. CDR3 DNA: TGTGCCAGCAGTGAATTCCCGGGACAGGGTTCACCCCTCCACTTT. J is TRBJ1-6 and V is TRBV25-1, with 9 bases that match TRBD1. V was pared by 1 base and J by 9 bases, with 4 bases of the junction left unmatched. The V gene's germline CDR1 is MGHDK and CDR2 SYGVNS. The CDR3 totals 15 residues.